The count of the clone carrying this T cell receptor (beta chain) is one. Its antigen is not identified. The data were taken from a study of radiotherapy plus CTLA-4 blockade in lung cancer. Study outcomes and limitations: TCR clones from tumors expanded in blood after radiotherapy plus ipilimumab.

Method: immunoSEQ multiplex PCR; TCRdb's copy keeps in-frame clones and lacks some. The sample has 110,000 or so clones, 65% to 85% seen once. The ends were cut back, 0 bases at V and 4 bases at J, with 13 bases in the middle. The CDR3 loop spans 16 amino acids. From germline, CDR1 is SGHRS and CDR2 YFSETQ. This receptor was identified in a human donor with non-small cell lung cancer who had a partial response to radiotherapy plus ipilimumab. The V call is TRBV5-1, the J call TRBJ2-2, with D possibly matching TRBD1 (5 bases). Sample: peripheral blood, taken from a patient treated with radiotherapy plus ipilimumab. For the CDR3, the DNA is TGCGCCAGCAGCTTGGCCAGGCAGGGTGGCACCGGGGAGCTGTTTTTT. Its translation: CASSLARQGGTGELFF. The entire variable domain, with the rest obtained from reference TRBV5-1 and TRBJ2-2, is as follows: KAGVTQTPRYLIKTRGQQVTLSCSPISGHRSVSWYQQTPGQGLQFLFEYFSETQRNKGNFPGRFSGRQFSNSRSEMNVSTLELGDSALYLCASSLARQGGTGELFFGEGSRLTVL.